These 13 T cell receptor beta chains were sequenced from one sample in a study of T cell responses to AZD1222 COVID-19 vaccine. Assay: immunoSEQ multiplex PCR; the TCRdb copy retains only in-frame clones and omits some. This sample yields some 190,000 clones, of which around 94% are seen a single time; 1.7% belongs to the top ten. The starting material was peripheral blood, obtained 28 days after the second dose of the MenACWY control vaccine. These receptors were collected from an adult who received the MenACWY meningococcal vaccine as a control.

V gene TRBV18 combines with J gene TRBJ1-3; D is unclear. CDR1 and CDR2 (germline): KGHSH, LQKENI. V lost 2 bases, J lost 0 bases, and 14 bases lay in between. The CDR3 is made up of 17 amino acids. CDR3 nucleotide sequence: TGTGCCAGCTCACCAGCCTCAGGACTGGTCTCTGGAAACACCATATATTTT. Translated, it gives CASSPASGLVSGNTIYF.

The V and J genes are TRBV5-1 and TRBJ2-1, with a possible D match to TRBD2 (5 bases). The V and J ends lost 2 bases and 8 bases respectively, with 11 bases between them. The CDR3 covers 13 residues. CDR1 and CDR2 from the germline V gene are SGHRS and YFSETQ. CDR3 protein: CASSFAGLYEQFF. Written as DNA, the CDR3 is TGCGCCAGCAGCTTTGCCGGACTTTATGAGCAGTTCTTC.

This chain joins TRBV5-1 and TRBJ2-1, with unresolved D. The CDR3 has 15 amino acids. Germline V lookup: CDR1 SGHRS, CDR2 YFSETQ. V was pared by 4 bases and J by 0 bases, with 11 bases between. The chain's CDR3 is CASSPRQSSYNEQFF. The CDR3 DNA is TGCGCCAGCAGCCCTCGACAAAGCTCCTACAATGAGCAGTTCTTC.

The rearrangement uses TRBV28 and TRBJ1-4; 7 bases line up with TRBD1. The germline V gene encodes CDR1 MDHEN and CDR2 SYDVKM. CDR3 length equals 15 residues. V lost 3 bases, J lost 0 bases, and 1 base stayed unmatched. CDR3 nucleotide sequence: TGTGCCAGCAGTTTCGGGACAGCAACTAATGAAAAACTGTTTTTT. This codes for CASSFGTATNEKLFF.

The chain uses TRBV5-4 and TRBJ2-3, with D maybe TRBD2 (6 bases). The CDR3 spans 15 residues. CDR1 is SGHNT, CDR2 YYREEE, per germline (reference sequence). Trimming pared 4 bases from V and 4 bases from J, leaving 16 bases between. The CDR3 DNA is TGTGCCAGCAGCAATTCGGCGGGGAAGGCAGATACGCAGTATTTT. Residues: CASSNSAGKADTQYF.

The chain recombines TRBV7-9 with TRBJ1-2, with TRBD1 as a possible D gene (5 bases). The germline V gene encodes CDR1 SEHNR and CDR2 FQNEAQ (reference sequence). CDR3 length equals 14 residues. Trimming left V 5 bases short and J 6 bases short, with 16 bases between. The CDR3 is CASSLPWRGNGYTF. The DNA of the CDR3 is TGTGCCAGCAGCCTCCCCTGGAGGGGAAATGGCTACACCTTC. The variable domain in full, with the rest retrieved from reference TRBV7-9 and TRBJ1-2, is DTGVSQNPRHKITKRGQNVTFRCDPISEHNRLYWYRQTLGQGPEFLTYFQNEAQLEKSRLLSDRFSAERPKGSFSTLEIQRTEQGDSAMYLCASSLPWRGNGYTFGSGTRLTVV.

The chain carries TRBV27 and TRBJ1-2; no reliable D call. The germline V and J ends were trimmed by 4 bases and 7 bases, with 7 bases remaining between them. The CDR3 has 11 residues. Germline values: CDR1 MNHEY, CDR2 SMNVEV (reference sequence). CDR3 loop: CASSSSGGYTF. The CDR3, as DNA: TGTGCCAGCAGTTCATCGGGTGGCTACACCTTC.

J is TRBJ2-3 and V is TRBV27, with D possibly TRBD2 on 6 matching bases. The CDR3 runs 14 residues. Trimming took off 5 bases at V and 1 base at J, with 10 bases between the two ends. The germline CDR1 and CDR2 sequences are MNHEY and SMNVEV (reference sequence). The CDR3 DNA reads TGTGCCAGCAGTAGCGGAGGGGGCACAGATACGCAGTATTTT. Encoded protein: CASSSGGGTDTQYF.

The chain is built from TRBV27 and TRBJ1-1; 7 bases are shared with TRBD1. The ends lost 5 bases at V and 4 bases at J; junction bases unmatched: 7. The CDR3 length is 14 residues. Germline V lookup: CDR1 MNHEY, CDR2 SMNVEV (reference sequence). The CDR3 loop reads CASSTRQGGTEAFF. In DNA form, the CDR3 reads TGTGCCAGCAGTACCCGACAGGGAGGCACTGAAGCTTTCTTT.

V is TRBV5-8 and J is TRBJ2-3; a possible D gene is TRBD2 (7 bases). This CDR3 region has 16 residues. Trimming removed 0 bases from V and 2 bases from J, with 13 bases in between. Per germline, CDR1 SGHTS and CDR2 YDEGEE. DNA of the CDR3: TGTGCCAGCAGCTTGGATGCGGGGGCGCTCACAGATACGCAGTATTTT. This codes for CASSLDAGALTDTQYF.

The chain employs TRBV5-4 and TRBJ1-6; D not resolved. The germline V gene has CDR1 SGHNT and CDR2 YYREEE (reference sequence). The CDR3 is 14 residues long. V lost 5 bases and J 11 bases, leaving 17 bases between the germline ends. Written as DNA, the CDR3 is TGTGCCAGCAGAAAAGAGGAGCCCATGGCACCCCTCCACTTT. This encodes CASRKEEPMAPLHF.

V usage is TRBV10-3 and J usage is TRBJ1-2, with D maybe TRBD1 (6 bases). Germline loops: CDR1 ENHRY, CDR2 SYGVKD. Trimming shortened V by 4 bases and J by 2 bases, and 14 bases separated the two germline ends. CDR3 length equals 15 residues. CDR3 bases: TGTGCCATCAGTGTTGGTCCAGGGGCGAACTATGGCTACACCTTC. The encoded protein is CAISVGPGANYGYTF.

This clone appeared once. The CDR3 here is CASSLSQDRGLAFF. Here the CDR3 DNA reads TGTGCCAGCAGTTTATCCCAAGACAGGGGGCTCGCTTTCTTT. The genes are TRBV28 and TRBJ1-1; 10 bases line up with TRBD1. CDR1 MDHEN and CDR2 SYDVKM come from the germline V gene. J gave up 11 bases and V 1 base, and 7 bases lay outside the gene matches. The CDR3 covers 14 residues. The full variable domain, completed using reference TRBV28 and TRBJ1-1, is DVKVTQSSRYLVKRTGEKVFLECVQDMDHENMFWYRQDPGLGLRLIYFSYDVKMKEKGDIPEGYSVSREKKERFSLILESASTNQTSMYLCASSLSQDRGLAFFGQGTRLTVV.